These 14 T cell receptor beta chains were all obtained from the same sample, sequenced in a study of immune characterization of retroperitoneal liposarcoma. One entry per CDR3 protein results from TCRdb running MiXCR on the PCR reads. The data contain about 10,000 distinct CDR3 sequences, roughly 20% of them singletons. Input material: blood. The receptors derive from a female donor with retroperitoneal liposarcoma.

The chain uses TRBV6-6 and TRBJ2-1; 10 bases map to TRBD1. The better agreement between TRBJ2-7 and the DNA end casts doubt on the J call. The germline CDR1 and CDR2 sequences are MNHNY and SVGAGI (reference sequence). The CDR3 consists of 15 residues. CDR3 DNA sequence: TGTGCCAGCAGGAGGGACAGGGGCTCATACTACGAGCAGTACTTC. Its protein is CASRRDRGSYYEQYF.

The chain is built from TRBV6-6 and TRBJ1-1; unclear D gene. The germline V gene encodes CDR1 MNHNY and CDR2 SVGAGI (reference sequence). V was pared by 6 bases and J by 5 bases, with 10 bases between. The CDR3 runs to 12 residues. CDR3 region: CASRGSKTEAFF. In nucleotides, the CDR3 is TGTGCCAGCAGAGGGTCTAAGACTGAAGCTTTCTTT.

This clonotype was seen a handful of times. In DNA, the CDR3 is TGTGCCAGCAGCGCGGGACTAGCGGGAGGGTTCCAAGAGACCCAGTACTTC. This gives the protein CASSAGLAGGFQETQYF. This sequence joins TRBV5-8 and TRBJ2-5; the match to TRBD2 covers 16 bases. Trimming removed 4 bases from V and 1 base from J; junction bases left unmatched: 4. There are 17 residues in the CDR3. CDR1 is SGHTS, CDR2 YDEGEE, per germline.

This clonotype occurred many times. The chain is built from TRBV12-3 or TRBV12-4 and TRBJ2-3; 7 bases align to TRBD2. V shed 4 bases, J shed 4 bases, and the junction held 2 bases outside the gene matches. CDR3 length: 13 residues. This CDR3 reads CASSSSGSDTQYF. CDR3 bases: TGTGCCAGCAGTTCTAGCGGATCAGATACGCAGTATTTT.

There are many counts of this clonotype. J is TRBJ2-1 and V is TRBV7-8; 12 nucleotides align to TRBD2. The CDR3 spans 16 residues. Germline CDR1 and CDR2: SGHVS and FQNEAQ. Trimming took 1 base from V and 4 from J; bases not matched to a gene: 2. This CDR3 reads CASSLGTSGAYNEQFF. CDR3 nucleotide sequence: TGTGCCAGCAGCTTAGGGACTAGCGGGGCTTACAATGAGCAGTTCTTC.

The chain uses TRBV6-5 and TRBJ1-3; 10 bases match TRBD1. V was pared by 6 bases and J by 4 bases, with 6 bases of the junction left unmatched. Germline lookup yields CDR1 MNHEY and CDR2 SVGAGI. The CDR3 consists of 15 residues. CDR3: CASSATGGVGNTIYF. In DNA, the CDR3 is TGTGCCAGCAGCGCGACAGGGGGCGTCGGAAACACCATATATTTT.

In its sample, this clonotype is large (0.1 to 1%). The chain links TRBV6-1 to TRBJ2-1, with D unclear. Germline CDR1 MNHNS, CDR2 SASEGT. V lost 2 bases and J 8 bases, leaving 10 bases between the germline ends. The CDR3 covers 13 residues. The CDR3 loop is CASSENPNDEQFF. The CDR3 DNA sequence: TGTGCCAGCAGTGAAAACCCGAACGATGAGCAGTTCTTC.

This clonotype was detected only a few times. CDR3 region: CASSPGGYNEQFF. CDR3 DNA sequence: TGCGCCAGCAGCCCCGGGGGTTACAATGAGCAGTTCTTC. The V call is TRBV4-1, the J call TRBJ2-1; perhaps TRBD2 as D (6 bases). CDR1 and CDR2 (germline): MGHRA, YSYEKL. V was shortened by 4 bases and J by 4 bases, with 8 bases between the two germline ends. The CDR3 is 13 residues long.

This clonotype was detected only a few times. The chain joins TRBV15 to TRBJ2-7; TRBD1 matches at 9 bases. Losses at the gene ends were 3 bases for V and 6 bases for J; bases not matched to a gene: 6. Germline CDR1 is LNHNV and CDR2 is YYDKDF (reference sequence). The CDR3 sequence is 14 residues long. The CDR3 sequence: CATSRGTGGAEQYF. DNA for the CDR3: TGTGCCACCAGCAGGGGAACAGGGGGCGCCGAGCAGTACTTC.

Sample share makes this clonotype medium-sized. The chain has TRBV6-1 and TRBJ2-1, with 11 bases lining up with TRBD2. J lost 6 bases, V lost 6 bases, and 7 bases had no gene match. Germline V gene data show CDR1 as MNHNS and CDR2 as SASEGT. The length of the CDR3 is 15 residues. CDR3: CASSLAGGLSNEQFF. DNA of the CDR3: TGTGCCAGCAGCTTAGCGGGAGGGCTATCCAATGAGCAGTTCTTC.

The chain employs TRBV11-3 and TRBJ2-1, with a weak D call TRBD1 (5 bases). Near its end, the DNA agrees better with TRBJ2-7, so the J call may be wrong. The CDR3 length is 13 residues. From germline, CDR1 is SGHNT and CDR2 YENEEA. The CDR3 region is CASSSGHRYEQYF. CDR3 sequence (DNA): TGTGCCAGCAGCTCTGGACACCGCTACGAGCAGTACTTC.

The chain links TRBV24-1 to TRBJ2-1; maybe TRBD2 (5 bases). The CDR3 totals 15 residues. Germline loops: CDR1 KGHDR, CDR2 SFDVKD. Trimming took 3 bases from V and 3 from J, leaving 11 bases between them. CDR3 sequence: CATSDPRTLYNEQFF. The DNA of the CDR3 is TGTGCCACCAGTGATCCGAGGACTCTCTACAATGAGCAGTTCTTC.

Sample share makes this clonotype medium-sized. At one boundary the junction diverges from the germline segment, which might be a read error. The chain couples TRBV7-7 to TRBJ2-3; 7 bases are a match to TRBD2. The CDR3 has 16 residues. Germline V CDR1 and CDR2: SSHAT, FNYEAQ (reference sequence). CDR3 protein: CASSFGSGMPGDTQYF. CDR3 nucleotides: TGTGCTAGCAGCTTCGGCAGCGGGATGCCTGGGGATACGCAGTATTTT.

This clonotype was found a few times. V and J are TRBV7-2 and TRBJ2-5; the match to TRBD2 covers 9 bases. The end of the DNA is better explained by TRBJ2-1, so the J call may be wrong. Per the germline V gene, CDR1 is SGHTA and CDR2 is FQGNSA. This CDR3 spans 14 amino acids. The CDR3 is CASSFSGGSYEQFF. The CDR3 region has the DNA TGTGCCAGCAGCTTTAGCGGGGGATCCTACGAGCAGTTCTTC.